A selection of T cell receptor beta chains follows, all from one sample in a study of blood T cell repertoires in COVID-19. Some clones are missing from TCRdb's copy, which holds only in-frame ones; the method was immunoSEQ multiplex PCR. The table includes about 200,000 clones, around 94% detected once. Source material: peripheral blood. Source of these receptors: a man aged 25 to 45 with COVID-19, enrolled during active disease. CDR3s include the opening cysteine and the closing phenylalanine or tryptophan. The D gene is left open where the match is weak. Clone size is stated in some rows and not others, as once, few, many or a class when expanded.

abundance: once; d_gene: TRBD1; v_gene: TRBV12-5; j_gene: TRBJ1-4; CDR3nt: TGTGCTAGTGGTTTCTTTCGAGGGACAGGAGTCGCAACTAATGAAAAACTGTTTTTT; CDR3aa: CASGFFRGTGVATNEKLFF
abundance: NA; d_gene: NA; v_gene: TRBV11-1; j_gene: TRBJ1-5; CDR3nt: TGTGCCAGCAGCGCAGGGGAGGGTAGCAATCAGCCCCAGCATTTT; CDR3aa: CASSAGEGSNQPQHF
abundance: NA; d_gene: TRBD1; v_gene: TRBV5-3; j_gene: TRBJ1-6; CDR3nt: TGTGCCAGAAGCTTGGGGACAGGGCACAATTCACCCCTCCACTTT; CDR3aa: CARSLGTGHNSPLHF
abundance: NA; d_gene: NA; v_gene: TRBV2; j_gene: TRBJ1-6; CDR3nt: TGTGCCAGCAGTGAAATCAGGGGTAATTCACCCCTCCACTTT; CDR3aa: CASSEIRGNSPLHF
abundance: NA; d_gene: NA; v_gene: TRBV10-1; j_gene: TRBJ2-2; CDR3nt: TGCGCCAGCAGCGGCGGGGAGCTGAACACCGGGGAGCTGTTTTTT; CDR3aa: CASSGGELNTGELFF
abundance: NA; d_gene: TRBD1; v_gene: TRBV6-5; j_gene: TRBJ1-1; CDR3nt: TGTGCCAGCAGCAACCAGGGGGCTGAAGCTTTCTTT; CDR3aa: CASSNQGAEAFF
abundance: NA; d_gene: NA; v_gene: TRBV27; j_gene: TRBJ1-5; CDR3nt: TGTGCCAGCAGTTTTTCACAGGGCGGCCTGCCCCAGCATTTT; CDR3aa: CASSFSQGGLPQHF
abundance: NA; d_gene: NA; v_gene: TRBV6-1; j_gene: TRBJ2-1; CDR3nt: TGTGCCAGCAGTGAGGGAACAGGGATTGACAATGAGCAGTTCTTC; CDR3aa: CASSEGTGIDNEQFF
abundance: NA; d_gene: NA; v_gene: TRBV27; j_gene: TRBJ1-5; CDR3nt: TGTGCCAGCAGTTTATTTAGGGACACGCCCCAGCATTTT; CDR3aa: CASSLFRDTPQHF
abundance: NA; d_gene: TRBD1; v_gene: TRBV14; j_gene: TRBJ2-3; CDR3nt: TGTGCCAGCAGCCCCCTGACAGGGGGGTACACAGATACGCAGTATTTT; CDR3aa: CASSPLTGGYTDTQYF
abundance: NA; d_gene: NA; v_gene: TRBV5-1; j_gene: TRBJ2-5; CDR3nt: TGCGCCAGCAGCTTGGGGACAAAACAAGAGACCCAGTACTTC; CDR3aa: CASSLGTKQETQYF
abundance: NA; d_gene: NA; v_gene: TRBV29-1; j_gene: TRBJ1-2; CDR3nt: TGCAGCGTTCGCCAGTCTAACTATGGCTACACCTTC; CDR3aa: CSVRQSNYGYTF
abundance: NA; d_gene: NA; v_gene: TRBV2; j_gene: TRBJ2-2; CDR3nt: TGTGCCAGCAGTGAGGTACTCCCGGGCGGGGAGCTGTTTTTT; CDR3aa: CASSEVLPGGELFF